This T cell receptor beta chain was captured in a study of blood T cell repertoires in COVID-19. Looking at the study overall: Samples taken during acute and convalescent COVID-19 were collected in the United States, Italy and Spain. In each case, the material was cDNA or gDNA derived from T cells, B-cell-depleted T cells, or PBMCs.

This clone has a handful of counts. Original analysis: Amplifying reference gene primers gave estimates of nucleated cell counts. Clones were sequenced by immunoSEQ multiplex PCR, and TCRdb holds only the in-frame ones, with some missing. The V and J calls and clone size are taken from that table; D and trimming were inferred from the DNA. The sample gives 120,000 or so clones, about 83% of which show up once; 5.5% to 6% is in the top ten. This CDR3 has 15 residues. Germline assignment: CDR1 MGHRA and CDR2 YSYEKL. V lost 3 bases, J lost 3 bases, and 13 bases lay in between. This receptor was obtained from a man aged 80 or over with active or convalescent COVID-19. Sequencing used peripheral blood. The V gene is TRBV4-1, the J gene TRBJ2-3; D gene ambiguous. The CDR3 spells CASSHSRSNTDTQYF. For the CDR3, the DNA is TGCGCCAGCAGCCATTCGAGGAGTAATACAGATACGCAGTATTTT.